The TCR beta chain described here comes from a study of T cell responses to AZD1222 COVID-19 vaccine. Study outcomes and limitations: Donors skewed white British and female; clonal diversity was possibly underestimated. Regions 160-218 and 743-854 held dominance among vaccine-associated CD4 TCRs, which spanned spike. Only after the peak T cell response were repertoires sampled.

Concerning this clone: The antigen is not known.

J lost 6 bases, V lost 4 bases, and 6 bases had no gene match. The CDR3 spans 13 residues. Germline V lookup: CDR1 SGDLS, CDR2 YYNGEE. Assay: immunoSEQ multiplex PCR; the TCRdb copy retains only in-frame clones and omits some. The repertoire holds about 130,000 clones, with just over 90% as singletons. This TCR was sampled from an adult in good health. The rearrangement joins TRBV9 to TRBJ1-1, with TRBD1 identical over 7 bases. The input for sequencing was peripheral blood, taken on day 0 of AZD1222 vaccination. DNA for the CDR3: TGTGCCAGCAGCTCTACCGGGACAGCTGAAGCTTTCTTT. It encodes CASSSTGTAEAFF.